This passage covers 13 T cell receptor beta chains from one sample sequenced in a study of CD8 T cells in Susac syndrome. RNA, at roughly 0.45 to 1 ug, was reverse transcribed with random hexamers. TCRdb called the immunoSEQ multiplex PCR reads again in MiXCR, with one record for every CDR3 protein. The table has 110,000 or so distinct CDR3 sequences, 85% to 95% seen once; the top ten hold 0.093%. The specimen sequenced was CD4+ T cells from PBMCs. Every receptor here comes from a human donor with multiple sclerosis.

J is TRBJ2-3 and V is TRBV7-9; no reliable D call. The CDR3 covers 14 residues. CDR1 SEHNR and CDR2 FQNEAQ come from the germline V gene (reference sequence). The V gene lost 3 bases and the J gene lost 0 bases, with 7 bases spanning the gap. CDR3: CASSLGFSTDTQYF. The CDR3 bases are TGTGCCAGCAGCTTGGGATTTAGCACAGATACGCAGTATTTT.

The V call is TRBV7-2, the J call TRBJ2-5; D is perhaps TRBD2 (5 bases). The CDR3 sequence is 14 residues long. Trimming cost V 5 bases and J 4 bases, with 14 bases left between them. Germline V gene sequence: CDR1 SGHTA, CDR2 FQGNSA. The CDR3: CASSLGLVRETQYF. CDR3 sequence (DNA): TGTGCCAGCAGCCTAGGACTGGTTAGAGAGACCCAGTACTTC.

The V call is TRBV29-1, the J call TRBJ2-6, with D possibly being TRBD1 or TRBD2 (5 bases each). The ends were cut back, 7 bases at V and 2 bases at J, with 12 bases in the middle. CDR1 SQVTM and CDR2 ANQGSEA come from the germline V gene. This CDR3 has 14 residues. The CDR3 nucleotides read TGCAGCGCTCGTGGGGGTCCTGGGGCCAACGTCCTGACTTTC. It specifies CSARGGPGANVLTF.

The chain joins TRBV29-1 to TRBJ2-7, with 8 bases that match TRBD1. Germline-derived CDR1 and CDR2 are SQVTM and ANQGSEA. J gave up 6 bases and V 4 bases, and 8 bases lay outside the gene matches. The CDR3 covers 13 residues. The CDR3 DNA reads as TGCAGCGTTGGAGTGACAGGGGCTCTCGAGCAGTACTTC. This encodes CSVGVTGALEQYF.

This clonotype appeared a few times. This chain's CDR3 is CASSYSEGERDTQYF. In nucleotides, the CDR3 is TGTGCCAGCAGTTACTCTGAGGGGGAACGAGATACGCAGTATTTT. The gene calls are TRBV6-5 and TRBJ2-3; D might be TRBD1 (6 bases). CDR1 and CDR2 from the germline V gene are MNHEY and SVGAGI. This CDR3 spans 15 amino acids. Trimming pared 0 bases from V and 5 bases from J, leaving 12 bases between.

This chain uses TRBV25-1 with TRBJ1-6, with D uncertain. Germline CDR1 reads MGHDK; CDR2 reads SYGVNS. The V end was cut by 2 bases, the J end by 13 bases, with 18 bases between. The CDR3 is 15 amino acids. CDR3 amino acids: CASSERAGPEMPLHF. CDR3 nucleotides: TGTGCCAGCAGTGAAAGGGCCGGTCCCGAAATGCCCCTCCACTTT.

The chain links TRBV5-6 to TRBJ1-6, with no clear D. The CDR3 runs 12 residues. Trimming cost V 0 bases and J 10 bases, with 5 bases left between them. The germline V gene has CDR1 SGHDT and CDR2 YYEEEE. CDR3 sequence: CASSLDRSPLHF. Written as DNA, the CDR3 is TGTGCCAGCAGCTTGGACAGATCACCCCTCCACTTT.

The chain combines TRBV3-1 with TRBJ2-7; possibly TRBD1 or TRBD2 for D (5 bases each). In germline, CDR1 is LGHDT, CDR2 YNNKEL (reference sequence). This CDR3 contains 15 residues. V dropped 4 bases and J dropped 2 bases, with 15 bases sitting between them. The DNA of the CDR3 is TGTGCCAGCAGCCCCGGGTGGGACGGGGCCTACGAGCAGTACTTC. Amino acids: CASSPGWDGAYEQYF.

J is TRBJ2-5 and V is TRBV3-1; possibly TRBD2 for D (5 bases). The germline gives CDR1 LGHDT, CDR2 YNNKEL (reference sequence). Trimming left V 4 bases short and J 4 bases short, with 13 bases between. The CDR3 has 14 residues. DNA of the CDR3: TGTGCCAGCAGCCGGTTTTCAGCGGCAGAGACCCAGTACTTC. The encoded protein is CASSRFSAAETQYF.

The rearrangement joins TRBV4-1 to TRBJ1-2; a possible D gene is TRBD1 (5 bases). The CDR3 length is 16 residues. The V gene's germline CDR1 is MGHRA and CDR2 YSYEKL. Trimming pared 3 bases from V and 0 bases from J, leaving 14 bases between. CDR3 nucleotide sequence: TGCGCCAGCAGCCACCCCCTACAGGTTTCTAACTATGGCTACACCTTC. Translating gives CASSHPLQVSNYGYTF.

The rearrangement uses TRBV12-3 or TRBV12-4 and TRBJ1-2; tentative D call: TRBD1 (6 bases). There are 16 residues in the CDR3. V dropped 4 bases and J dropped 3 bases, with 18 bases sitting between them. In nucleotides, the CDR3 is TGTGCCAGCAGTTCGGGGGCGGGAACTACTGACTATGGCTACACCTTC. Translation: CASSSGAGTTDYGYTF.

The chain joins TRBV5-1 to TRBJ1-5, with TRBD1 identical over 12 bases. CDR1 SGHRS and CDR2 YFSETQ come from the germline V gene. V was pared by 0 bases and J by 5 bases, with 9 bases of the junction left unmatched. CDR3 length: 18 residues. Here the CDR3 DNA reads TGCGCCAGCAGCTTGGGCCCGGGACAGGGGGCGAGGGATCAGCCCCAGCATTTT. Amino acid sequence: CASSLGPGQGARDQPQHF.

The chain has TRBV5-1 and TRBJ2-7; D may be TRBD1 or TRBD2 (5 bases each). Germline V gene sequence: CDR1 SGHRS, CDR2 YFSETQ. Between the trimmed V and J ends, which lost 1 base and 7 bases, there was a span of 18 bases. CDR3 length: 15 residues. The CDR3 nucleotides read TGCGCCAGCAGCTTGCCGGGTCTTAGCTGGGGGGAGCAGTACTTC. This gives the protein CASSLPGLSWGEQYF.